These T cell receptor beta chains were read from a single sample in a study of low-dose radiotherapy and immunotherapy resistance in tumors. TCRdb re-called the reads through MiXCR, storing one row per CDR3 protein. The sample has tens of thousands of distinct CDR3 sequences, approximately 12% seen once. The sample consisted of PBMCs, taken before treatment. The receptors originated from a female donor with ovarian cancer. Each CDR3 is given with its conserved first and last residue. A D gene is named only where the DNA matches it firmly. Size values are once, few and many counts, or a class for expanded clones, and some rows have none.

CDR3: CASSSNRGNTEAFF
DNA: TGTGCCAGCAGTTCCAACAGGGGTAACACTGAAGCTTTCTTT
V: TRBV12-3/TRBV12-4
size: many
length: 14
J: TRBJ1-1
D: TRBD1

CDR3: CASSIRGGEPQHF
DNA: TGTGCCAGTAGTATAAGGGGTGGAGAACCCCAGCATTTT
V: TRBV19
size: NA
length: 13
J: TRBJ1-5
D: NA

CDR3: CASSLRGGQAGNTIYF
DNA: TGTGCCAGCAGCCTAAGAGGTGGGCAGGCTGGAAACACCATATATTTT
V: TRBV3-1
size: many
length: 16
J: TRBJ1-3
D: NA

CDR3: CASSAEGRGYTF
DNA: TGTGCCAGCAGCGCGGAGGGACGAGGCTACACCTTC
V: TRBV9
size: many
length: 12
J: TRBJ1-2
D: NA

CDR3: CASSSRETQYF
DNA: TGTGCCAGCAGTTCGCGGGAGACCCAGTACTTC
V: TRBV12-3/TRBV12-4
size: many
length: 11
J: TRBJ2-5
D: NA

CDR3: CASSPGQAYQPQHF
DNA: TGTGCCAGCTCACCAGGACAGGCATACCAGCCCCAGCATTTT
V: TRBV18
size: many
length: 14
J: TRBJ1-5
D: TRBD1

CDR3: CASSVTGADTEAFF
DNA: TGTGCCAGCAGCGTGACAGGGGCCGACACTGAAGCTTTCTTT
V: TRBV9
size: many
length: 14
J: TRBJ1-1
D: TRBD1

CDR3: CASSAAWDTQYF
DNA: TGTGCCAGCAGCGCCGCGTGGGATACGCAGTATTTT
V: TRBV9
size: many
length: 12
J: TRBJ2-3
D: NA

CDR3: CASSFPGQYVFF
DNA: TGTGCCAGCAGTTTTCCGGGACAGTATGTTTTCTTT
V: TRBV12-3/TRBV12-4
size: many
length: 12
J: TRBJ1-1
D: TRBD1

CDR3: CASSPRNTGELFF
DNA: TGTGCCAGCTCACCACGGAACACCGGGGAGCTGTTTTTT
V: TRBV18
size: many
length: 13
J: TRBJ2-2
D: NA

CDR3: CASSPGGRGSSYNEQFF
DNA: TGTGCCAGCAGCCCCGGAGGGCGGGGAAGCTCCTACAATGAGCAGTTCTTC
V: TRBV3-1
size: many
length: 17
J: TRBJ2-1
D: NA

CDR3: CASRLTAGQTYNEQFF
DNA: TGTGCCAGCAGGCTGACAGCGGGGCAGACCTACAATGAGCAGTTCTTC
V: TRBV13
size: many
length: 16
J: TRBJ2-1
D: TRBD2

CDR3: CASSLALRGGYEQYF
DNA: TGTGCCAGCAGCTTAGCGCTGCGGGGGGGCTACGAGCAGTACTTC
V: TRBV7-2
size: many
length: 15
J: TRBJ2-7
D: TRBD2